A selection of T cell receptor beta chains follows, all from one sample in a study of cytomegalovirus exposure and HLA in healthy donors. The method was immunoSEQ multiplex PCR; TCRdb's version includes in-frame clones alone and lacks a portion of them. The sample carries some 200,000 clones, roughly an eighth recorded once. The source material was PBMCs. Every receptor here comes from a man aged 45 to 65 in good health and CMV-seropositive. Each CDR3 is given with its conserved first and last residue. D genes are given only for firm matches. Not every row has a clone size; where given, it reads once, few, many or a size class.

d_call: TRBD2; clone_size: NA; j_call: TRBJ2-2; v_call: TRBV19; cdr3_nt: TGTGCCAGTACGGGACTACACACCGGGGAGCTGTTTTTT; cdr3_aa: CASTGLHTGELFF
d_call: TRBD2; clone_size: few; j_call: TRBJ2-3; v_call: TRBV18; cdr3_nt: TGTGCCAGCTCACCGACTAGCGGTAGCACAGATACGCAGTATTTT; cdr3_aa: CASSPTSGSTDTQYF
d_call: TRBD2; clone_size: NA; j_call: TRBJ2-3; v_call: TRBV9; cdr3_nt: TGTGCCAGCAGCTGGGGGTTGAAGCGGGGGGTTGAAGATACGCAGTATTTT; cdr3_aa: CASSWGLKRGVEDTQYF
d_call: NA; clone_size: NA; j_call: TRBJ1-1; v_call: TRBV7-9; cdr3_nt: TGTGCCAGCAGCTTCGGGGAGAGGCACACTGAAGCTTTCTTT; cdr3_aa: CASSFGERHTEAFF
d_call: TRBD1; clone_size: few; j_call: TRBJ2-7; v_call: TRBV29-1; cdr3_nt: TGCAGCGTTGGAGGGGACAGGGGAACCGAGCAGTACTTC; cdr3_aa: CSVGGDRGTEQYF
d_call: NA; clone_size: NA; j_call: TRBJ2-2; v_call: TRBV6-1; cdr3_nt: TGTGCCAGCATTGTTTCAGGGATTACCGGGGAGCTGTTTTTT; cdr3_aa: CASIVSGITGELFF
d_call: NA; clone_size: NA; j_call: TRBJ2-3; v_call: TRBV7-6; cdr3_nt: TGTGCCAGCAGCTTAGCGGGGGGCGGGGGAGATACGCAGTATTTT; cdr3_aa: CASSLAGGGGDTQYF
d_call: NA; clone_size: NA; j_call: TRBJ2-7; v_call: TRBV30; cdr3_nt: TGTGCCTGGAGTCTACAGGGGGGGGAAAATAAGCAGTACTTC; cdr3_aa: CAWSLQGGENKQYF
d_call: NA; clone_size: NA; j_call: TRBJ2-7; v_call: TRBV7-9; cdr3_nt: TGTGCCAGCGAGGCGGAATCCTACGAGCAGTACTTC; cdr3_aa: CASEAESYEQYF
d_call: NA; clone_size: few; j_call: TRBJ2-5; v_call: TRBV19; cdr3_nt: TGTGCCAGTAGTCCCCAGCGTCGGCGCCAAGAGACCCAGTACTTC; cdr3_aa: CASSPQRRRQETQYF
d_call: NA; clone_size: NA; j_call: TRBJ1-2; v_call: TRBV10-1; cdr3_nt: TGCGCCAGCGGCCGGCAGGGGTATGGCTACACCTTC; cdr3_aa: CASGRQGYGYTF
d_call: NA; clone_size: NA; j_call: TRBJ1-5; v_call: TRBV5-5; cdr3_nt: TGTGCCAGCAGCTTGGGTTATAGCAATCAGCCCCAGCATTTT; cdr3_aa: CASSLGYSNQPQHF
d_call: NA; clone_size: few; j_call: TRBJ1-1; v_call: TRBV29-1; cdr3_nt: TGCAGCGTTGAACACAGAATGAACACTGAAGCTTTCTTT; cdr3_aa: CSVEHRMNTEAFF
d_call: TRBD2; clone_size: few; j_call: TRBJ2-1; v_call: TRBV5-4; cdr3_nt: TGTGCCAGCAGCCCGCCCAGCGGGGGGGCTGGTTACAATGAGCAGTTCTTC; cdr3_aa: CASSPPSGGAGYNEQFF
d_call: NA; clone_size: NA; j_call: TRBJ1-1; v_call: TRBV6-6; cdr3_nt: TGTGCCAGCACGGGGGGACTGGAAGGAGCTTTCTTT; cdr3_aa: CASTGGLEGAFF
d_call: NA; clone_size: NA; j_call: TRBJ1-5; v_call: TRBV9; cdr3_nt: TGTGCCAGCAGCGTAACCGGGGTCAATCAGCCCCAGCATTTT; cdr3_aa: CASSVTGVNQPQHF
d_call: NA; clone_size: NA; j_call: TRBJ2-7; v_call: TRBV12-5; cdr3_nt: TGTGCTAGTGCCGGGGGGACAAGGACGGGGACCGAGCAGTACTTC; cdr3_aa: CASAGGTRTGTEQYF
d_call: NA; clone_size: few; j_call: TRBJ2-3; v_call: TRBV4-2; cdr3_nt: TGTGCCAGCAGCTCAGGGGTTGGCGGGGGTGGCACAGATACGCAGTATTTT; cdr3_aa: CASSSGVGGGGTDTQYF
d_call: NA; clone_size: NA; j_call: TRBJ1-6; v_call: TRBV10-3; cdr3_nt: TGTGCCATCAGTGAGTCGGCGACACAGGGCTCACCCCTCCACTTT; cdr3_aa: CAISESATQGSPLHF
d_call: NA; clone_size: NA; j_call: TRBJ2-3; v_call: TRBV5-1; cdr3_nt: TGCGCCAGCAGGCTGCGGGGTTTTGGGCGGGATACGCAGTATTTT; cdr3_aa: CASRLRGFGRDTQYF
d_call: TRBD1; clone_size: NA; j_call: TRBJ2-5; v_call: TRBV5-5; cdr3_nt: TGTGCCAGCAGGTGGGACAGGACCCCCCAAGAGACCCAGTACTTC; cdr3_aa: CASRWDRTPQETQYF
d_call: NA; clone_size: few; j_call: TRBJ1-2; v_call: TRBV7-2; cdr3_nt: TGTGCCAGCAGCTTAGATCGCATCGCAGAAGCTAACTATGGCTACACCTTC; cdr3_aa: CASSLDRIAEANYGYTF
d_call: TRBD2; clone_size: few; j_call: TRBJ2-3; v_call: TRBV7-3; cdr3_nt: TGTGCCAGCAGCCCCACTAGGCGGGGGTACACAGATACGCAGTATTTT; cdr3_aa: CASSPTRRGYTDTQYF
d_call: TRBD1; clone_size: NA; j_call: TRBJ1-2; v_call: TRBV11-3; cdr3_nt: TGTGCCAGCAGCCTGGACAGGGGTAACTATGGCTACACCTTC; cdr3_aa: CASSLDRGNYGYTF
d_call: TRBD1; clone_size: few; j_call: TRBJ1-1; v_call: TRBV6-5; cdr3_nt: TGTGCCAGCAGTCAGACAGGGGGCCATATTGAAGCTTTCTTT; cdr3_aa: CASSQTGGHIEAFF
d_call: TRBD1; clone_size: few; j_call: TRBJ1-2; v_call: TRBV28; cdr3_nt: TGTGCCAGCAGTTTATTGCCACAGGGGGCAGGGAACTATGGCTACACCTTC; cdr3_aa: CASSLLPQGAGNYGYTF
d_call: TRBD1; clone_size: few; j_call: TRBJ1-1; v_call: TRBV27; cdr3_nt: TGTGCCAGCAGAAGACAGGGAATGAACACTGAAGCTTTCTTT; cdr3_aa: CASRRQGMNTEAFF
d_call: NA; clone_size: NA; j_call: TRBJ2-7; v_call: TRBV19; cdr3_nt: TGTGCCAGTAGTTGGGACTCTTACTCCTACGAGCAGTACTTC; cdr3_aa: CASSWDSYSYEQYF
d_call: NA; clone_size: few; j_call: TRBJ1-2; v_call: TRBV9; cdr3_nt: TGTGCCAGCAGCCCCGACAAGAACTATGGCTACACCTTC; cdr3_aa: CASSPDKNYGYTF
d_call: NA; clone_size: few; j_call: TRBJ2-3; v_call: TRBV10-3; cdr3_nt: TGTGCCATCAGTGAGTCGATGTTCAGGGAACAGTATTTT; cdr3_aa: CAISESMFREQYF
d_call: NA; clone_size: NA; j_call: TRBJ2-5; v_call: TRBV7-2; cdr3_nt: TGTGCCAGCAGCTTAGGTCCGCGACTAGACGTCGAGACCCAGTACTTC; cdr3_aa: CASSLGPRLDVETQYF
d_call: NA; clone_size: few; j_call: TRBJ1-4; v_call: TRBV9; cdr3_nt: TGTGCCAGCAGCGTAGAGGGGACAACGAAAAAACTGTTTTTT; cdr3_aa: CASSVEGTTKKLFF
d_call: NA; clone_size: NA; j_call: TRBJ1-6; v_call: TRBV5-4; cdr3_nt: TGTGCCAGCAGTCCTTCCGATAATTCACCCCTCCACTTT; cdr3_aa: CASSPSDNSPLHF
d_call: NA; clone_size: few; j_call: TRBJ1-2; v_call: TRBV25-1; cdr3_nt: TGTGCCAGCACCCCAAAGGTCAGGGATGGCTACACCTTC; cdr3_aa: CASTPKVRDGYTF
d_call: NA; clone_size: few; j_call: TRBJ1-1; v_call: TRBV30; cdr3_nt: TGTGCCACGGAGCAGCCATTGGGAGCTTTCTTC; cdr3_aa: CATEQPLGAFF
d_call: TRBD2; clone_size: NA; j_call: TRBJ2-3; v_call: TRBV5-4; cdr3_nt: TGTGCCAGCAGTCCGGGCCGGGGGGGCTTAACAGATACGCAGTATTTT; cdr3_aa: CASSPGRGGLTDTQYF
d_call: TRBD2; clone_size: NA; j_call: TRBJ2-1; v_call: TRBV2; cdr3_nt: TGTGCCAGCAGATTCCTAGCGGGGGGGCAGGTAAACAACAATGAGCAGTTCTTC; cdr3_aa: CASRFLAGGQVNNNEQFF
d_call: NA; clone_size: NA; j_call: TRBJ2-1; v_call: TRBV7-6; cdr3_nt: TGTGCCAGCAGCCCCTACTACGACAATGAGCAGTTCTTC; cdr3_aa: CASSPYYDNEQFF
d_call: TRBD2; clone_size: NA; j_call: TRBJ2-3; v_call: TRBV29-1; cdr3_nt: TGCAGCGGGTCTAGCGGGGGTGGAAATACGCAGTATTTT; cdr3_aa: CSGSSGGGNTQYF
d_call: NA; clone_size: few; j_call: TRBJ1-1; v_call: TRBV11-2; cdr3_nt: TGTGCCAGCAGCCACAACCCCGCTTTCTTT; cdr3_aa: CASSHNPAFF
d_call: NA; clone_size: NA; j_call: TRBJ1-1; v_call: TRBV27; cdr3_nt: TGTGCCAGCGGGCGGGTGTCCACTCCTATAGGTGTGGCTGAAGCTTTCTTT; cdr3_aa: CASGRVSTPIGVAEAFF
d_call: TRBD2; clone_size: NA; j_call: TRBJ2-1; v_call: TRBV5-4; cdr3_nt: TGTGCCAGCAGCCGGATAGCGGTAGCGGGGGGTGGTGAGCAGTTCTTC; cdr3_aa: CASSRIAVAGGGEQFF
d_call: NA; clone_size: NA; j_call: TRBJ1-4; v_call: TRBV5-1; cdr3_nt: TGCGCCAGCAGCGTGCAGGGAGGTGATGAAAAACTGTTTTTT; cdr3_aa: CASSVQGGDEKLFF